This TCR beta chain was identified in a study of T cells after yellow fever vaccination. A single record per CDR3 protein comes from TCRdb applying MiXCR to the 5' RACE reads. This table holds 400,000 to 450,000 distinct CDR3 sequences, about 17% found once. CDR3 length equals 15 residues. With 5 bases removed from V and 3 bases from J, the gap between germline ends came to 14 bases. Germline V gene lookup returns CDR1 SGHTA and CDR2 FQGTGA. The material was PBMCs, obtained before the yellow fever booster vaccination. The J gene is TRBJ2-1, the V gene TRBV7-3, with D maybe TRBD1 (6 bases). The TCR sequence derives from a young man who received the YFV17D yellow fever vaccine. The CDR3: CASSPTGPSYNEQFF. The CDR3 nucleotides read TGTGCCAGCAGCCCAACAGGGCCTAGCTACAATGAGCAGTTCTTC.